The rows below give T cell receptor beta chains drawn from one sample of a study of T cell changes during pregnancy in multiple sclerosis. The assay was immunoSEQ multiplex PCR, and TCRdb's table has in-frame clones only and misses some. Counted here are approximately 89,000 clones, 94% occurring once; the ten biggest clones make up around 0.86%. The specimen comprised peripheral blood, sampled in the third trimester of pregnancy. All receptors derive from a female donor with multiple sclerosis, enrolled in a pregnancy study. Both conserved end residues are trimmed from each CDR3. The order of the fields is V gene, J gene, CDR3 protein.

>TRBV6-6|TRBJ2-5
ASSSHGQGARETQY
>TRBV29-1|TRBJ2-4
SVEARLSKNIQY
>TRBV4-3|TRBJ2-7
ASSQYSGTSVDEQY
>TRBV29-1|TRBJ2-2
SVAGVTGELF
>TRBV30|TRBJ2-5
AWGLVGTQY
>TRBV6-5|TRBJ1-4
ASSYSSELF
>TRBV27|TRBJ1-3
ASSVTSGNTIY
>TRBV10-3|TRBJ1-5
AISESGTGNQPQH
>TRBV18|TRBJ2-1
ASRFSGTYNEQF
>TRBV25-1|TRBJ1-2
ASSAVLSGYT
>TRBV11-3|TRBJ1-1
ASSLDFAGGFEAF
>TRBV5-8|TRBJ1-1
ASSGFWGRMNTEAF
>TRBV7-9|TRBJ2-2
ASRDSNTGELF
>TRBV11-3|TRBJ2-2
ASSLADSPSGELF
>TRBV6-1|TRBJ1-5
ASSEAAGDGNQPQH
>TRBV28|TRBJ2-7
ASSLILAGEQY
>TRBV7-2|TRBJ2-7
ASSYHRGIYEQY
>TRBV28|TRBJ2-7
ASVRSISSYEQY
>TRBV27|TRBJ2-1
ASSLVLAGDEQF
>TRBV29-1|TRBJ2-1
SVEVPPGQKKSSYNEQF
>TRBV10-2|TRBJ1-1
ASSLRMNTEAF
>TRBV11-2|TRBJ1-3
ASSNTGSFSGNTIY
>TRBV7-9|TRBJ1-1
ASSLLGGEAF
>TRBV14|TRBJ1-1
ASSQGTRTEAF
>TRBV7-9|TRBJ1-2
ASSPETGGYFYGYT
>TRBV11-2|TRBJ1-1
ASSSPFSQYTEAF
>TRBV20-1|TRBJ1-3
SAQTGNTIY
>TRBV6-1|TRBJ1-5
ASSTPTFQPQH
>TRBV6-1|TRBJ2-1
ASKRTSGSNNEQF
>TRBV18|TRBJ2-7
ASSPPITTEDWDEQY
>TRBV14|TRBJ2-7
ASSPSGGRTAYEQY
>TRBV10-3|TRBJ2-1
AISETSGSYNEQF
>TRBV6-5|TRBJ2-5
ASSYSYSQETQY
>TRBV7-9|TRBJ2-3
ASSLTPMGLTTDTQY
>TRBV29-1|TRBJ2-3
SVWRRASTDTQY
>TRBV2|TRBJ1-2
ASMASNYGYT
>TRBV15|TRBJ2-5
ATSREGARGETQY
>TRBV29-1|TRBJ1-2
SVALGENYGYT
>TRBV27|TRBJ2-7
ASSLMGPYEQY
>TRBV5-1|TRBJ2-3
ASSAGFFTDTQY
>TRBV6-5|TRBJ2-1
ASRPAGLAGNEQF
>TRBV9|TRBJ2-2
ASSVLGQADTGELF
>TRBV18|TRBJ1-5
ASSPRTGKNQPQH
>TRBV27|TRBJ2-7
ASSLSAGGWDEQY
>TRBV29-1|TRBJ2-1
SVEGVQGSYNEQF
>TRBV4-2|TRBJ2-1
ASSQTQGDEQF
>TRBV7-2|TRBJ2-5
ASSPDRVRQETQY
>TRBV27|TRBJ2-2
ASSLRLAGESGELF
>TRBV5-4|TRBJ2-7
ASSGVPGQGANGSYEQY
>TRBV12-2|TRBJ1-1
ASCGASLANTEAF
>TRBV21-1|TRBJ1-1
ASRGVPTAF
>TRBV6-1|TRBJ2-1
ASSERTAAMSRF
>TRBV4-1|TRBJ2-3
ASSQDSREGQYTQY
>TRBV28|TRBJ1-1
ASRYPGGINTEAF
>TRBV6-5|TRBJ1-5
ASSPYGTGDQPQH
>TRBV7-9|TRBJ1-1
ASSPARGTEAF